Below are 18 T cell receptor beta chains sequenced from a single sample in a study of Graves' ophthalmopathy and Graves' hyperthyroidism. RNA transcripts served as template for amplifying TCR beta CDR3 sequences. Investigators did first-round RT-PCR with HTBI primers, then second-round multiplex PCR. TCRdb independently ran MiXCR on the multiplex PCR reads; one entry per CDR3 protein. The repertoire holds approximately 700,000 distinct CDR3 sequences, with roughly 40% as singletons. Material: peripheral blood. Source of these receptors: an adult man with Graves' ophthalmopathy.

The chain recombines TRBV6-6 with TRBJ2-2; 12 positions agree with TRBD1. Germline trimming cut 5 bases from V and 6 bases from J; bases unmatched to any gene: 7. CDR3 length equals 16 residues. Germline V lookup: CDR1 MNHNY, CDR2 SVGAGI (reference sequence). CDR3 region: CASSRPGQGAPGELFF. The DNA of the CDR3 is TGTGCCAGCAGTCGCCCGGGACAGGGGGCGCCCGGGGAGCTGTTTTTT.

This clonotype was picked up many times. This chain joins TRBV12-3 or TRBV12-4 and TRBJ1-6; D is uncertain. CDR3 length equals 12 residues. V lost 4 bases to trimming and J lost 5 bases, with 3 bases between them. For the CDR3, the DNA is TGTGCCAGCAGTTCCAATAATTCACCCCTCCACTTT. It encodes CASSSNNSPLHF.

V gene TRBV7-2 combines with J gene TRBJ1-5; D ambiguous. CDR1 is SGHTA, CDR2 FQGNSA, per germline. This CDR3 spans 14 amino acids. Trimming removed 4 bases at V and 5 bases at J, with 12 bases between. CDR3 amino acids: CASSSVAADQPQHF. In DNA form, the CDR3 reads TGTGCCAGCAGCTCCGTGGCAGCTGATCAGCCCCAGCATTTT.

The genes are TRBV6-6 and TRBJ1-3; a weak D match, TRBD1 (6 bases). Looked up from germline, CDR1 is MNHNY and CDR2 is SVGAGI (reference sequence). CDR3 length equals 14 residues. The ends were cut back, 0 bases at V and 4 bases at J, with 7 bases in the middle. CDR3 DNA: TGTGCCAGCAGTTACTCCGACAGGGGAAACACCATATATTTT. Amino acids: CASSYSDRGNTIYF.

The rearrangement joins TRBV6-9 to TRBJ1-5; D possibly corresponds to TRBD1 (5 bases). CDR3 length: 18 residues. Looked up from germline, CDR1 is MNHGY and CDR2 is SVAAGI. V was cut by 3 bases and J by 2 bases, with 20 bases left in between. Here the CDR3 reads CASSYVTGTGGGNQPQHF. DNA for the CDR3: TGTGCCAGCAGTTACGTTACCGGTACAGGTGGGGGCAATCAGCCCCAGCATTTT.

V gene TRBV7-7 combines with J gene TRBJ1-1, with 8 bases aligning to TRBD1. The CDR3 runs to 16 residues. The germline gives CDR1 SSHAT, CDR2 FNYEAQ (reference sequence). J lost 4 bases, V lost 2 bases, and 9 bases had no gene match. The chain's CDR3 is CASSLSGAGGGTEAFF. The CDR3 DNA is TGTGCCAGCAGCTTATCGGGGGCAGGGGGCGGCACTGAAGCTTTCTTT.

This clonotype was observed a handful of times. V and J are TRBV10-3 and TRBJ1-2; 9 bases map to TRBD1. The CDR3 has 14 amino acids. Germline CDR1 reads ENHRY; CDR2 reads SYGVKD. V lost 10 bases, J lost 5 bases, and 11 bases stayed unmatched. The CDR3 sequence: CASSGQGFFYGYTF. The CDR3 DNA is TGTGCCAGCTCCGGACAGGGGTTTTTTTATGGCTACACCTTC.

The V and J genes are TRBV2 and TRBJ1-5; D might be TRBD1 (5 bases). CDR1 is SNHLY and CDR2 is FYNNEI in the germline V gene. The CDR3 length is 14 residues. V lost 5 bases, J lost 4 bases, and 12 bases lay in between. The CDR3 DNA reads TGTGCCAGCAGTTTATCGTGGGGGAATCAGCCCCAGCATTTT. Translated, it gives CASSLSWGNQPQHF.

This chain joins TRBV24-1 and TRBJ1-5; D gene ambiguous. Germline V gives CDR1 KGHDR, CDR2 SFDVKD. The CDR3 runs 13 residues. The CDR3 sequence is CAPVSGPDQPQHF. The CDR3 DNA is TGTGCTCCCGTTTCAGGCCCGGATCAGCCCCAGCATTTT.

This chain's CDR3 is CSAWDIYNSPLHF. The CDR3 nucleotides read TGCAGTGCTTGGGACATTTATAATTCACCCCTCCACTTT. The rearrangement joins TRBV20-1 to TRBJ1-6, with D tentatively TRBD1 (6 bases). Trimming pared 5 bases from V and 4 bases from J, leaving 9 bases between. The CDR3 runs to 13 residues. CDR1 is DFQATT and CDR2 is SNEGSKA in the germline V gene (reference sequence).

The count of this clonotype is one. This clone may be a read error of a much larger clone one base away. The chain recombines TRBV7-8 with TRBJ2-7, with a tentative D call TRBD1 (6 bases). The CDR3 is made up of 14 amino acids. Germline CDR1 and CDR2: SGHVS and FQNEAQ. The CDR3 region has the DNA TGTGCCAGCAGCCCCGGTGGGGGCCGACTCGAGCAGTGCTTC. It specifies CASSPGGGRLEQCF.

Ten or more counts support this clonotype. V and J are TRBV7-9 and TRBJ2-7; D is ambiguous. The germline CDR1 and CDR2 sequences are SEHNR and FQNEAQ (reference sequence). V dropped 1 base and J dropped 5 bases, with 6 bases sitting between them. CDR3 length: 12 residues. The CDR3 region has the DNA TGTGCCAGCAGCTTAGTAGGGCACGAGCAGTACTTC. It translates to CASSLVGHEQYF.

This clonotype was seen only a few times. The chain uses TRBV27 and TRBJ2-7, with no clear D. In germline, CDR1 is MNHEY, CDR2 SMNVEV (reference sequence). Trimming took 2 bases from V and 9 from J, leaving 8 bases between them. The CDR3 totals 11 residues. The DNA of the CDR3 is TGTGCCAGCAGTTTAGGGCTGGCGCAGTACTTC. Protein sequence: CASSLGLAQYF.

This clonotype was observed many times. The V call is TRBV12-3 or TRBV12-4, the J call TRBJ1-6, with TRBD1 identical over 8 bases. J lost 6 bases, V lost 5 bases, and 9 bases had no gene match. The CDR3 runs 16 residues. CDR3 amino acids: CASSPRGQGGNSPLHF. Here the CDR3 DNA reads TGTGCCAGCAGTCCCCGTGGACAGGGAGGTAATTCACCCCTCCACTTT.

This clonotype turned up a few times. The chain uses TRBV20-1 and TRBJ2-7; TRBD1 is a possible D gene (5 bases). CDR1 is DFQATT and CDR2 is SNEGSKA in the germline V gene (reference sequence). This CDR3 has 12 residues. CDR3 DNA sequence: TGCAGCCCTAGGGCAGGGCCCTACGAGCAGTACTTC. Residues: CSPRAGPYEQYF.

There are many counts of this clonotype. V and J are TRBV2 and TRBJ1-2; 7 positions match TRBD1. CDR3 length equals 13 residues. CDR1 and CDR2 (germline): SNHLY, FYNNEI. Unmatched junction bases numbered 7, after V lost 6 bases and J lost 6 bases. CDR3 residues: CASRLTGNHGYTF. CDR3 nucleotide sequence: TGTGCCAGCAGGTTGACAGGGAACCATGGCTACACCTTC.

This sequence joins TRBV7-6 and TRBJ2-7; 7 bases map to TRBD1. After removal of 0 bases from V and 7 bases from J, the junction contained 6 bases not matched to a gene. Per the germline V gene, CDR1 is SGHVS and CDR2 is FNYEAQ. The CDR3 is 14 residues long. CDR3 nucleotides: TGTGCCAGCAGCTTAGCGGGGGACAGAGTTGAGCAGTACTTC. Translation gives CASSLAGDRVEQYF.

This clonotype appeared many times. The J gene is TRBJ1-4, the V gene TRBV29-1; D is unclear. V was trimmed by 5 bases and J by 0 bases, leaving 7 bases between them. The germline V gene encodes CDR1 SQVTM and CDR2 ANQGSEA. The CDR3 is 13 residues long. In DNA, the CDR3 is TGCAGCGTTTCGATAGCAACTAATGAAAAACTGTTTTTT. Its protein is CSVSIATNEKLFF.